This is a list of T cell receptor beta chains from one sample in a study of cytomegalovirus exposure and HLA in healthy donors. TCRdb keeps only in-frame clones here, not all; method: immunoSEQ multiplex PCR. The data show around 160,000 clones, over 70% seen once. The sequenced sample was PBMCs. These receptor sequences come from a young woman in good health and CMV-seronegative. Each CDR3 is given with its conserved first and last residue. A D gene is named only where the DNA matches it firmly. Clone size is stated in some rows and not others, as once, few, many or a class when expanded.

CDR3aa: CASSRQDSSNQPQHF; CDR3nt: TGCGCCAGCAGCCGCCAGGACAGTAGCAATCAGCCCCAGCATTTT; v_gene: TRBV4-1; abundance: NA; j_gene: TRBJ1-5; d_gene: NA
CDR3aa: CASSQVWASRETQYF; CDR3nt: TGTGCCAGCAGCCAAGTATGGGCGAGCCGAGAGACCCAGTACTTC; v_gene: TRBV4-2; abundance: NA; j_gene: TRBJ2-5; d_gene: NA
CDR3aa: CASAVTATNEKLFF; CDR3nt: TGTGCCAGCGCAGTGACAGCAACTAATGAAAAACTGTTTTTT; v_gene: TRBV27; abundance: once; j_gene: TRBJ1-4; d_gene: NA
CDR3aa: CASSHRGGTGNEKLFF; CDR3nt: TGTGCCAGCAGCCATCGAGGAGGGACAGGGAATGAAAAACTGTTTTTT; v_gene: TRBV14; abundance: NA; j_gene: TRBJ1-4; d_gene: TRBD1
CDR3aa: CASSVDRVRGYGYTF; CDR3nt: TGTGCCAGCAGCGTAGATCGGGTTAGGGGCTATGGCTACACCTTC; v_gene: TRBV9; abundance: NA; j_gene: TRBJ1-2; d_gene: NA
CDR3aa: CASSESTGYYGYTF; CDR3nt: TGCGCCAGCAGTGAGTCGACAGGGTACTATGGCTACACCTTC; v_gene: TRBV10-2; abundance: NA; j_gene: TRBJ1-2; d_gene: TRBD1
CDR3aa: CASSPTAYYGYTF; CDR3nt: TGTGCCAGCAGCCCGACAGCTTACTATGGCTACACCTTC; v_gene: TRBV27; abundance: NA; j_gene: TRBJ1-2; d_gene: NA
CDR3aa: CASSLESSSETQYF; CDR3nt: TGTGCCAGCAGCTTGGAATCCAGTAGCGAGACCCAGTACTTC; v_gene: TRBV5-4; abundance: NA; j_gene: TRBJ2-5; d_gene: NA
CDR3aa: CAISRGLAGTYNEQFF; CDR3nt: TGTGCCATCAGCCGAGGACTAGCGGGGACCTACAATGAGCAGTTCTTC; v_gene: TRBV10-3; abundance: NA; j_gene: TRBJ2-1; d_gene: TRBD2
CDR3aa: CASSEWLANEKLFF; CDR3nt: TGTGCCAGCAGTGAATGGCTAGCTAATGAAAAACTGTTTTTT; v_gene: TRBV25-1; abundance: NA; j_gene: TRBJ1-4; d_gene: NA
CDR3aa: CAIGGSGGQETQYF; CDR3nt: TGTGCCATAGGAGGTAGCGGGGGGCAAGAGACCCAGTACTTC; v_gene: TRBV2; abundance: NA; j_gene: TRBJ2-5; d_gene: TRBD2
CDR3aa: CASSQGTGGVFEQYF; CDR3nt: TGTGCCAGCAGCCAAGGGACAGGGGGCGTGTTCGAGCAGTACTTC; v_gene: TRBV4-2; abundance: NA; j_gene: TRBJ2-7; d_gene: TRBD1
CDR3aa: CASRRTGVNNEQFF; CDR3nt: TGTGCCAGCCGTAGGACAGGGGTCAACAATGAGCAGTTCTTC; v_gene: TRBV14; abundance: NA; j_gene: TRBJ2-1; d_gene: TRBD1
CDR3aa: CASSQGLAGGPSTDTQYF; CDR3nt: TGTGCCAGCAGCCAAGGACTAGCGGGGGGGCCTAGCACAGATACGCAGTATTTT; v_gene: TRBV13; abundance: NA; j_gene: TRBJ2-3; d_gene: TRBD2
CDR3aa: CASSPLSAGGQETQYF; CDR3nt: TGCGCCAGCAGCCCTCTCTCAGCGGGGGGGCAGGAGACCCAGTACTTC; v_gene: TRBV5-1; abundance: NA; j_gene: TRBJ2-5; d_gene: TRBD2
CDR3aa: CASGLDRNNSPLHF; CDR3nt: TGTGCCAGTGGCCTGGACAGGAATAATTCACCCCTCCACTTT; v_gene: TRBV19; abundance: NA; j_gene: TRBJ1-6; d_gene: TRBD1
CDR3aa: CASSPVRTGFDTEAFF; CDR3nt: TGTGCCAGCTCACCGGTCCGGACAGGGTTTGACACTGAAGCTTTCTTT; v_gene: TRBV18; abundance: NA; j_gene: TRBJ1-1; d_gene: TRBD1
CDR3aa: CASTRTGGNYGYTF; CDR3nt: TGTGCCAGCACCCGGACAGGGGGGAACTATGGCTACACCTTC; v_gene: TRBV6-1; abundance: NA; j_gene: TRBJ1-2; d_gene: TRBD1
CDR3aa: CASSPVGQGRSGANGLTF; CDR3nt: TGTGCCAGCTCACCGGTGGGACAGGGAAGATCTGGGGCCAACGGCCTGACTTTC; v_gene: TRBV18; abundance: NA; j_gene: TRBJ2-6; d_gene: TRBD1
CDR3aa: CASSLDLMAGLLGGYTF; CDR3nt: TGTGCCAGCAGCTTAGATCTTATGGCAGGGTTACTTGGTGGCTACACCTTC; v_gene: TRBV11-2; abundance: NA; j_gene: TRBJ1-2; d_gene: NA
CDR3aa: CASSPRGLADTGELFF; CDR3nt: TGTGCCAGCAGCCCAAGGGGACTAGCGGACACCGGGGAGCTGTTTTTT; v_gene: TRBV11-3; abundance: NA; j_gene: TRBJ2-2; d_gene: TRBD2
CDR3aa: CASGTRVNNEQFF; CDR3nt: TGTGCCAGCGGAACTAGAGTCAACAATGAGCAGTTCTTC; v_gene: TRBV27; abundance: NA; j_gene: TRBJ2-1; d_gene: NA
CDR3aa: CASSFRTESGELFF; CDR3nt: TGTGCCAGCAGCTTCAGGACAGAAAGCGGGGAGCTGTTTTTT; v_gene: TRBV11-2; abundance: NA; j_gene: TRBJ2-2; d_gene: NA
CDR3aa: CASSQEVLSGNTIYF; CDR3nt: TGCGCCAGCAGCCAAGAGGTCCTATCTGGAAACACCATATATTTT; v_gene: TRBV4-1; abundance: NA; j_gene: TRBJ1-3; d_gene: NA
CDR3aa: CASSQDPTSGGQETQYF; CDR3nt: TGTGCCAGCAGCCAAGACCCCACTAGCGGGGGCCAAGAGACCCAGTACTTC; v_gene: TRBV4-2; abundance: NA; j_gene: TRBJ2-5; d_gene: TRBD2
CDR3aa: CASKGGVNTEAFF; CDR3nt: TGTGCCAGCAAGGGAGGAGTGAACACTGAAGCTTTCTTT; v_gene: TRBV6-5; abundance: NA; j_gene: TRBJ1-1; d_gene: NA
CDR3aa: CSAVKQGISYEQYF; CDR3nt: TGCAGCGCTGTGAAACAGGGGATTTCCTACGAGCAGTACTTC; v_gene: TRBV29-1; abundance: NA; j_gene: TRBJ2-7; d_gene: TRBD1
CDR3aa: CASSGTRGQGPFPGNTIYF; CDR3nt: TGTGCCAGCAGTGGCACCCGGGGACAGGGCCCTTTCCCTGGAAACACCATATATTTT; v_gene: TRBV2; abundance: NA; j_gene: TRBJ1-3; d_gene: TRBD1
CDR3aa: CASSGGSLYGYTF; CDR3nt: TGTGCCAGCAGTGGCGGGTCCCTCTATGGCTACACCTTC; v_gene: TRBV6-6; abundance: NA; j_gene: TRBJ1-2; d_gene: NA
CDR3aa: CASSVSPGTEAFF; CDR3nt: TGTGCCAGCAGTGTTTCGCCAGGCACTGAAGCTTTCTTT; v_gene: TRBV6-4; abundance: NA; j_gene: TRBJ1-1; d_gene: NA
CDR3aa: CASRKQGREKLFF; CDR3nt: TGTGCCAGCAGGAAGCAGGGCCGGGAAAAACTGTTTTTT; v_gene: TRBV6-6; abundance: NA; j_gene: TRBJ1-4; d_gene: NA
CDR3aa: CASSQVTGSYNEQFF; CDR3nt: TGCGCCAGCAGCCAAGTAACAGGCTCCTACAATGAGCAGTTCTTC; v_gene: TRBV4-1; abundance: NA; j_gene: TRBJ2-1; d_gene: NA
CDR3aa: CASSLTGWELFF; CDR3nt: TGTGCCAGCAGCTTAACAGGGTGGGAGCTGTTTTTT; v_gene: TRBV7-2; abundance: NA; j_gene: TRBJ2-2; d_gene: NA
CDR3aa: CASSLIGLSRGTERLEAFF; CDR3nt: TGTGCCAGCAGCTTAATAGGCCTATCTAGGGGGACAGAAAGGCTAGAAGCTTTCTTT; v_gene: TRBV11-2; abundance: once; j_gene: TRBJ1-1; d_gene: TRBD1
CDR3aa: CASSQVISNQPQHF; CDR3nt: TGTGCCAGCAGCCAAGTAATCAGCAATCAGCCCCAGCATTTT; v_gene: TRBV4-2; abundance: NA; j_gene: TRBJ1-5; d_gene: NA
CDR3aa: CASSLAGSAGTDTQYF; CDR3nt: TGCGCCAGCAGCTTGGCCGGTAGTGCTGGCACAGATACGCAGTATTTT; v_gene: TRBV5-1; abundance: once; j_gene: TRBJ2-3; d_gene: NA
CDR3aa: CASSPGTGSGQPQHF; CDR3nt: TGTGCCAGCAGCCCGGGGACAGGGTCAGGTCAGCCCCAGCATTTT; v_gene: TRBV5-5; abundance: once; j_gene: TRBJ1-5; d_gene: TRBD1
CDR3aa: CASSLVGGHQPQHF; CDR3nt: TGTGCCAGCAGCTTAGTGGGGGGGCATCAGCCCCAGCATTTT; v_gene: TRBV7-9; abundance: NA; j_gene: TRBJ1-5; d_gene: NA
CDR3aa: CASTWERISTDTQYF; CDR3nt: TGTGCCAGCACCTGGGAGAGGATTAGCACAGATACGCAGTATTTT; v_gene: TRBV5-6; abundance: NA; j_gene: TRBJ2-3; d_gene: NA
CDR3aa: CASSQDSRETQYF; CDR3nt: TGCGCCAGCAGCCAAGATTCACGGGAGACCCAGTACTTC; v_gene: TRBV4-1; abundance: NA; j_gene: TRBJ2-5; d_gene: NA
CDR3aa: CASSPGTRIGQYF; CDR3nt: TGTGCCAGCAGTCCTGGGACACGGATTGGGCAGTACTTC; v_gene: TRBV27; abundance: few; j_gene: TRBJ2-7; d_gene: NA
CDR3aa: CSSSLEGRSTEAFF; CDR3nt: TGTTCCAGCAGCTTAGAAGGGAGGAGCACTGAAGCTTTCTTT; v_gene: TRBV7-9; abundance: NA; j_gene: TRBJ1-1; d_gene: NA
CDR3aa: CASSLAARLGNTEAFF; CDR3nt: TGCGCCAGCAGCTTGGCGGCTAGGTTGGGGAACACTGAAGCTTTCTTT; v_gene: TRBV5-1; abundance: NA; j_gene: TRBJ1-1; d_gene: NA
CDR3aa: CASSPSRSDTEAFF; CDR3nt: TGTGCCAGCTCACCTTCGAGATCGGACACTGAAGCTTTCTTT; v_gene: TRBV18; abundance: NA; j_gene: TRBJ1-1; d_gene: NA
CDR3aa: CSVEGWDSQETQYF; CDR3nt: TGCAGCGTTGAAGGTTGGGACAGTCAAGAGACCCAGTACTTC; v_gene: TRBV29-1; abundance: NA; j_gene: TRBJ2-5; d_gene: TRBD1
CDR3aa: CASSPRYPGGAGGNTIYF; CDR3nt: TGTGCCAGCTCACCACGTTACCCGGGGGGTGCAGGCGGAAACACCATATATTTT; v_gene: TRBV18; abundance: NA; j_gene: TRBJ1-3; d_gene: NA
CDR3aa: CASSRRGNTEAFF; CDR3nt: TGTGCCAGCAGTCGTAGAGGGAACACTGAAGCTTTCTTT; v_gene: TRBV9; abundance: NA; j_gene: TRBJ1-1; d_gene: NA
CDR3aa: CASSFLPEANYGYTF; CDR3nt: TGTGCCAGTAGCTTTCTCCCAGAAGCTAACTATGGCTACACCTTC; v_gene: TRBV19; abundance: NA; j_gene: TRBJ1-2; d_gene: NA
CDR3aa: CASSLRESSYNEQFF; CDR3nt: TGTGCCAGCAGTTTACGGGAGAGCTCCTACAATGAGCAGTTCTTC; v_gene: TRBV28; abundance: NA; j_gene: TRBJ2-1; d_gene: NA